The 7 T cell receptor beta chains given below trace back to one sample, sequenced in a study of shared clonotypes between healthy human individuals. Sequencing used immunoSEQ multiplex PCR; TCRdb keeps in-frame clones, though not all of them. The sample consists of roughly 2.2 million clones, approximately 95% of them appearing once. Material: naive CD4+ T cells from PBMCs. The subset is: CD45RA+ positively selected. These TCRs come from a man aged 18 to 29 in good health. Some clones in this sample may be carry-over from other donors' samples.

Comment on this clone: A read error may produce the germline difference seen at one junction end. The J gene is TRBJ2-7, the V gene TRBV28; 7 positions match TRBD1. The CDR3 covers 11 residues. Germline V gene lookup returns CDR1 MDHEN and CDR2 SYDVKM. The CDR3 loop is CASTGQGDGDF. The DNA of the CDR3 is TGTGCCAGCACCGGTCAGGGGGACGGGGACTTC.

V and J are TRBV28 and TRBJ1-2; D remains ambiguous. CDR1 MDHEN and CDR2 SYDVKM come from the germline V gene. Trimming cost V 7 bases and J 0 bases, with 12 bases left between them. This CDR3 spans 14 amino acids. The CDR3 region is CASNEARANYGYTF. The CDR3 DNA reads as TGTGCCAGCAATGAAGCAAGAGCTAACTATGGCTACACCTTC.

This clone was detected once. The chain links TRBV7-6 to TRBJ2-1; D is unclear. Trimming removed 0 bases from V and 3 bases from J, with 9 bases in between. The CDR3 spans 15 residues. From germline, CDR1 is SGHVS and CDR2 FNYEAQ. In DNA, the CDR3 is TGTGCCAGCAGCTTAGCCACGGCAGTCTACAATGAGCAGTTCTTC. Translated, it gives CASSLATAVYNEQFF. Complete variable domain (other parts from reference TRBV7-6 and TRBJ2-1): GAGVSQSPRYKVTKRGQDVALRCDPISGHVSLYWYRQALGQGPEFLTYFNYEAQQDKSGLPNDRFSAERPEGSISTLTIQRTEQRDSAMYRCASSLATAVYNEQFFGPGTRLTVL.

The chain links TRBV19 to TRBJ1-4; D not resolved. Germline V lookup: CDR1 LNHDA, CDR2 SQIVND (reference sequence). The CDR3 totals 11 residues. V gave up 9 bases and J gave up 7 bases, with 9 bases separating them. CDR3 in amino acids: CASRKVEKLFF. The CDR3 coding sequence is TGTGCCAGCCGGAAGGTTGAAAAACTGTTTTTT. The variable domain in full, completed from reference TRBV19 and TRBJ1-4, reads DGGITQSPKYLFRKEGQNVTLSCEQNLNHDAMYWYRQDPGQGLRLIYYSQIVNDFQKGDIAEGYSVSREKKESFPLTVTSAQKNPTAFYLCASRKVEKLFFGSGTQLSVL.

The V and J genes are TRBV7-9 and TRBJ2-3; a weak D match, TRBD2 (5 bases). This CDR3 region has 14 residues. Trimming removed 3 bases at V and 6 bases at J, with 13 bases between. CDR1 and CDR2 (germline): SEHNR, FQNEAQ (reference sequence). CDR3 sequence reads: CASSFGGSRDTQYF. The CDR3 DNA sequence: TGTGCCAGCAGCTTCGGTGGGAGTCGGGATACGCAGTATTTT.

CDR3: CASSWDGRTEAFF. DNA for the CDR3: TGTGCCAGCAGTTGGGACGGCCGCACTGAAGCTTTCTTT. The chain carries TRBV14 and TRBJ1-1; D is perhaps TRBD1 (5 bases). The V gene's germline CDR1 is SGHDN and CDR2 FVKESK. There are 13 residues in the CDR3. Trimming cost V 6 bases and J 4 bases, with 12 bases left between them.

The count of this clone is one. The J gene is TRBJ1-1, the V gene TRBV7-2, with a possible D match to TRBD1 (6 bases). CDR1 and CDR2 (germline): SGHTA, FQGNSA. Trimming stripped 4 bases from V and 4 bases from J, with 16 bases between. This CDR3 is built from 15 residues. The CDR3 loop reads CASSSQPDSGTEAFF. The CDR3 DNA sequence: TGTGCCAGCAGCTCTCAGCCGGACAGCGGCACTGAAGCTTTCTTT.